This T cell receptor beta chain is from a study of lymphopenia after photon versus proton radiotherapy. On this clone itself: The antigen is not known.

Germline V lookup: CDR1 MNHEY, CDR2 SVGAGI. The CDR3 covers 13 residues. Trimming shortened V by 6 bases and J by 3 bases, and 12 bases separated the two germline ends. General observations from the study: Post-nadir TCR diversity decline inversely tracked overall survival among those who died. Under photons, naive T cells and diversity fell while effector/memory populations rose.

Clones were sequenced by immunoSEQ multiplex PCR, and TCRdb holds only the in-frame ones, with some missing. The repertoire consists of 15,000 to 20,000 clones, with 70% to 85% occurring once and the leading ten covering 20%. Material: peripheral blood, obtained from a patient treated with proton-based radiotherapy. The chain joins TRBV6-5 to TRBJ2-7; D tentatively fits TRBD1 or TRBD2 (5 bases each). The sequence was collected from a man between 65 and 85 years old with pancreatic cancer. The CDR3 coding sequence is TGTGCCAGCAGGGTCCCGGGACGCTACGAGCAGTACTTC. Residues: CASRVPGRYEQYF.